The 26 T cell receptor beta chains given below trace back to one sample, sequenced in a study of blood T cell repertoires in COVID-19. Libraries were prepared by immunoSEQ multiplex PCR; TCRdb keeps only in-frame clonotypes and omits some of them. The data contain some 430,000 clones, 90% of them seen just once; the ten biggest clones take up about 0.6%. What was sequenced was PBMCs or T cells enriched from blood (not recorded which). The receptors were gathered from a man between 18 and 29 years old who had recovered from COVID-19.

Only one count was recorded for this clone. The chain links TRBV6-5 to TRBJ1-2; the D is unclear. Germline V CDR1 and CDR2: MNHEY, SVGAGI. V was cut by 8 bases and J by 6 bases, with 16 bases left in between. This CDR3 region has 13 residues. CDR3 in DNA: TGTGCCAGCCGACAAAGAGTGTTTAATGGCTACACCTTC. This codes for CASRQRVFNGYTF.

This clone was seen just once. The chain carries TRBV3-1 (or the pseudogene TRBV3-2) and TRBJ1-5; D uncertain. This CDR3 is built from 14 residues. The V gene's germline CDR1 is LGHDT and CDR2 YNNKEL (reference sequence). Trimming took off 3 bases at V and 3 bases at J, with 9 bases between the two ends. CDR3 nucleotide sequence: TGTGCCAGCAGCCAGGAGATTTCCAATCAGCCCCAGCATTTT. It translates to CASSQEISNQPQHF.

CDR3 loop: CATYTYSGRTDTQYF. CDR3 sequence (DNA): TGTGCCACCTATACCTATAGCGGGAGGACAGATACGCAGTATTTT. This chain joins TRBV7-8 and TRBJ2-3; 10 nucleotides agree with TRBD2. After removal of 10 bases from V and 3 bases from J, the junction contained 10 bases not matched to a gene. The length of the CDR3 is 15 residues. Germline CDR1 and CDR2: SGHVS and FQNEAQ.

This chain connects TRBV14 to TRBJ1-2; 8 positions match TRBD1. The V gene end was trimmed by 4 bases and the J gene end by 12 bases; junction bases not matched to a gene: 16. Germline CDR1 is SGHDN and CDR2 is FVKESK. CDR3 length: 15 amino acids. CDR3 sequence reads: CASSRDLGQGLIDTF. For the CDR3, the DNA is TGTGCCAGCAGCCGGGATCTTGGACAGGGCTTAATAGACACCTTC.

The chain carries TRBV19 and TRBJ1-1; 7 bases map to TRBD1. Per germline, CDR1 LNHDA and CDR2 SQIVND (reference sequence). The CDR3 runs to 13 residues. After removal of 8 bases from V and 3 bases from J, the junction contained 6 bases not matched to a gene. Here the CDR3 DNA reads TGTGCCAGTGGAGGGACAGCCTACACTGAAGCTTTCTTT. Amino acids: CASGGTAYTEAFF.

The chain uses TRBV15 and TRBJ2-5; D perhaps matches TRBD2 (6 bases). V shed 1 base and J shed 3 bases, with 15 bases lying between them. Germline loops: CDR1 LNHNV, CDR2 YYDKDF (reference sequence). The CDR3 covers 16 residues. The CDR3 is CATSRGWGLTEETQYF. The CDR3, as DNA: TGTGCCACCAGCAGAGGCTGGGGACTTACCGAAGAGACCCAGTACTTC.

This sequence joins TRBV21-1 and TRBJ1-1. TRBV21-1 is annotated as a pseudogene. This CDR3 has 18 residues. The CDR3 bases are TGTGCCAGCAGCAAAGAGACAAATAGGGGACTGATGAACACTGAAGCTTTCTTT. Protein product: CASSKETNRGLMNTEAFF.

This rearrangement joins TRBV11-3 to TRBJ2-1; TRBD2 aligns across 8 bases. This CDR3 spans 13 amino acids. The ends lost 1 base at V and 12 bases at J; junction bases unmatched: 5. Germline V gene lookup returns CDR1 SGHNT and CDR2 YENEEA. The CDR3 nucleotides are TGTGCCAGCAGCTTAGGGGATGCGGGAGGGCAGTTCTTC. Its translation is CASSLGDAGGQFF.

CDR3 region: CSVGTFRDEQYF. DNA for the CDR3: TGCAGCGTTGGAACTTTCCGGGACGAGCAGTACTTC. V and J are TRBV29-1 and TRBJ2-7, with D uncertain. This CDR3 comprises 12 residues. In germline, CDR1 is SQVTM, CDR2 ANQGSEA. V lost 4 bases and J 5 bases, leaving 12 bases between the germline ends.

On this clone itself: Other nucleotide sequences from this sample produce the same CDR3. The rearrangement joins TRBV30 to TRBJ1-5, with 9 bases lining up with TRBD1. This CDR3 has 15 amino acids. Germline lookup yields CDR1 GTSNPN and CDR2 SVGIG (reference sequence). V lost 2 bases to trimming and J lost 2 bases; unmatched junction nucleotides: 4. The CDR3 region is CAWSSRDRGNQPQHF. The CDR3 DNA reads as TGTGCCTGGAGTTCCCGGGACAGGGGCAATCAGCCCCAGCATTTT.

The chain carries TRBV6-4 and TRBJ2-3; a possible D gene is TRBD2 (5 bases). The CDR3 totals 14 residues. Trimming cost V 5 bases and J 6 bases, with 15 bases left between them. The germline CDR1 and CDR2 sequences are MRHNA and SNTAGT. The CDR3 here is CASSKRISADTQYF. CDR3 nucleotides: TGTGCCAGCAGTAAGCGGATCTCAGCGGATACGCAGTATTTT.

The V and J genes are TRBV2 and TRBJ1-4, with a weak D call TRBD1 (6 bases). V lost 0 bases and J 4 bases, leaving 12 bases between the germline ends. Germline-derived CDR1 and CDR2 are SNHLY and FYNNEI. This CDR3 has 16 amino acids. CDR3 sequence (DNA): TGTGCCAGCAGTGAAGCTGGGACACGGTATAATGAAAAACTGTTTTTT. It yields the protein CASSEAGTRYNEKLFF.

V gene TRBV27 combines with J gene TRBJ1-1; D is ambiguous. This CDR3 region has 12 residues. Trimming took 3 bases from V and 8 from J, leaving 10 bases between them. Per the germline V gene, CDR1 is MNHEY and CDR2 is SMNVEV (reference sequence). In nucleotides, the CDR3 is TGTGCCAGCAGTTTTATCCCGGGGGAAGCTTTCTTT. Translated: CASSFIPGEAFF.

The CDR3, as DNA: TGTGCCAGCAGGAAGGACAGGGAGGAGCGCTGGCCCCAGCATTTT. Translation: CASRKDREERWPQHF. The chain links TRBV2 to TRBJ1-5; TRBD1 matches at 8 bases. The length of the CDR3 is 15 residues. Germline loops: CDR1 SNHLY, CDR2 FYNNEI. V lost 6 bases, J lost 9 bases, and 13 bases stayed unmatched. The whole variable domain, remainder taken from reference TRBV2 and TRBJ1-5, is EPEVTQTPSHQVTQMGQEVILRCVPISNHLYFYWYRQILGQKVEFLVSFYNNEISEKSEIFDDQFSVERPDGSNFTLKIRSTKLEDSAMYFCASRKDREERWPQHFGDGTRLSIL.

This clone appeared a single time. The V call is TRBV5-6, the J call TRBJ1-3; possibly TRBD1 for D (5 bases). The CDR3 runs to 16 residues. The V end lost 0 bases, the J end lost 0 bases, and 10 bases lay between the germline ends. CDR1 is SGHDT, CDR2 YYEEEE, per germline. CDR3 nucleotides: TGTGCCAGCAGCTTGGTGACAGATAGCTCTGGAAACACCATATATTTT. Translation gives CASSLVTDSSGNTIYF.

V is TRBV4-1 and J is TRBJ1-3; unclear D gene. V was pared by 1 base and J by 4 bases, with 11 bases between. This CDR3 has 15 amino acids. From germline, CDR1 is MGHRA and CDR2 YSYEKL. The CDR3 nucleotides are TGCGCCAGCAGCCAAGTATCCGCGAGGGGAAACACCATATATTTT. This translates into CASSQVSARGNTIYF.

V is TRBV9 and J is TRBJ2-7, with D hard to call. Germline V lookup: CDR1 SGDLS, CDR2 YYNGEE. The CDR3 extends over 11 amino acids. The germline V and J ends were trimmed by 10 bases and 7 bases, with 15 bases remaining between them. The CDR3 loop is CAASNRREQYF. In nucleotides, the CDR3 is TGTGCCGCCAGTAATCGGCGGGAGCAGTACTTC. Using reference TRBV9 and TRBJ2-7 for the parts outside the CDR3, the full variable domain is DSGVTQTPKHLITATGQRVTLRCSPRSGDLSVYWYQQSLDQGLQFLIQYYNGEERAKGNILERFSAQQFPDLHSELNLSSLELGDSALYFCAASNRREQYFGPGTRLTVT.

The chain has TRBV29-1 and TRBJ1-4; 7 nucleotides align to TRBD1. V dropped 6 bases and J dropped 3; count of bases not matched to a gene: 4. The CDR3 runs 13 residues. Looked up from germline, CDR1 is SQVTM and CDR2 is ANQGSEA. The CDR3 region has the DNA TGCAGCGTCGGGACAGCTTCTAATGAAAAACTGTTTTTT. Protein: CSVGTASNEKLFF. Supplemented by reference TRBV29-1 and TRBJ1-4, the full variable domain reads SAVISQKPSRDICQRGTSLTIQCQVDSQVTMMFWYRQQPGQSLTLIATANQGSEATYESGFVIDKFPISRPNLTFSTLTVSNMSPEDSSIYLCSVGTASNEKLFFGSGTQLSVL.

The chain combines TRBV11-2 with TRBJ2-7, with 9 nucleotides matching TRBD1. The V gene's germline CDR1 is SGHAT and CDR2 FQNNGV. There are 14 residues in the CDR3. V was pared by 1 base and J by 3 bases, with 1 base of the junction left unmatched. CDR3 sequence (DNA): TGTGCCAGCAGCTTAGGGACAGGGGTCTACGAGCAGTACTTC. It yields the protein CASSLGTGVYEQYF.

V usage is TRBV18 and J usage is TRBJ2-1; a weak D match, TRBD2 (5 bases). CDR3 length equals 13 residues. Germline values: CDR1 KGHSH, CDR2 LQKENI. Deletions cut 3 bases from V and 7 bases from J, with 10 bases between. CDR3 DNA sequence: TGTGCCAGCTCACCGAACGGCGGGAATGAGCAGTTCTTC. Protein: CASSPNGGNEQFF.

The chain joins TRBV10-3 to TRBJ2-3, with TRBD1 matching over 8 bases. CDR3 size: 15 residues. V lost 7 bases, J lost 5 bases, and 11 bases stayed unmatched. Germline V gene data show CDR1 as ENHRY and CDR2 as SYGVKD. CDR3: CAINTGQGWVDTQYF. The DNA for the CDR3 is TGTGCCATCAACACCGGACAGGGCTGGGTAGATACGCAGTATTTT.

The genes are TRBV11-3 and TRBJ1-4; the match to TRBD1 covers 7 bases. The junction had 7 bases not matched to a gene; V was cut back by 4 bases and J by 5 bases. The CDR3 has 15 amino acids. Looked up from germline, CDR1 is SGHNT and CDR2 is YENEEA. CDR3 in DNA: TGTGCCAGCAGCTCCCGGACAGGTTCGAATGAAAAACTGTTTTTT. Protein product: CASSSRTGSNEKLFF.

The chain carries TRBV5-1 and TRBJ1-1; 8 bases map to TRBD1. CDR3 length: 13 amino acids. Germline CDR1 SGHRS, CDR2 YFSETQ. The J segment lost 6 bases and the V segment lost 4 bases, leaving 5 bases of the junction unmatched. CDR3 in DNA: TGCGCCAGCAGCACCCAGGGGGCGGCTGAAGCTTTCTTT. It yields the protein CASSTQGAAEAFF.

The chain couples TRBV6-4 to TRBJ1-4, with 7 bases identical to TRBD1. V trimming: 6 bases; J trimming: 10 bases; junction bases outside the gene matches: 11. Germline CDR1 reads MRHNA; CDR2 reads SNTAGT. CDR3 length equals 14 residues. In nucleotides, the CDR3 is TGTGCCAGCAGCGCTACAGGGGTAGGAGGAAAACTGTTTTTT. Protein: CASSATGVGGKLFF.

The chain links TRBV6-4 to TRBJ1-6; 7 bases fit TRBD1. Germline V CDR1 and CDR2: MRHNA, SNTAGT. V lost 7 bases, J lost 5 bases, and 20 bases stayed unmatched. This CDR3 is 19 amino acids long. The CDR3 nucleotides are TGTGCCAGCAACCCCCGCCGGCACAACGGACAGGAAAATAATTCACCCCTCCACTTT. As protein: CASNPRRHNGQENNSPLHF.

There are a few counts of this clone. The chain joins TRBV24-1 to TRBJ1-5, with unresolved D. The CDR3 contains 14 residues. Trimming pared 4 bases from V and 4 bases from J, leaving 10 bases between. The germline V gene encodes CDR1 KGHDR and CDR2 SFDVKD. The CDR3 region is CATSDHTGNQPQHF. The CDR3 DNA reads TGTGCCACCAGTGACCACACGGGAAATCAGCCCCAGCATTTT.